Following are 7 T cell receptor beta chains from one sample sequenced in a study of Ad26.COV2.S vaccination and SARS-CoV-2 variants. The repertoire was sequenced with immunoSEQ multiplex PCR; TCRdb's copy has only in-frame clones and lacks some. This sample yields about 180,000 clones, of which around 85% are seen a single time; about 5.5% belongs to the top ten. Sequencing used peripheral blood, obtained after recovery from COVID-19. The receptors were gathered from a human donor who had recovered from COVID-19.

The rearrangement uses TRBV6-4 and TRBJ1-5; D is unresolved. The CDR3 has 15 amino acids. Germline CDR1 is MRHNA and CDR2 is SNTAGT. V was trimmed by 8 bases and J by 0 bases, leaving 14 bases between them. The CDR3 DNA sequence: TGTGCCAGCCCCCGCACGGGAGTTAGCAATCAGCCCCAGCATTTT. It specifies CASPRTGVSNQPQHF.

The genes are TRBV19 and TRBJ2-1; 7 bases are shared with TRBD1. Germline assignment: CDR1 LNHDA and CDR2 SQIVND (reference sequence). This CDR3 contains 14 residues. The ends lost 4 bases at V and 8 bases at J; junction bases unmatched: 8. As DNA, the CDR3 is TGTGCCAGTAGTAAGACAGGGTACCGCGATGAGCAGTTCTTC. Protein: CASSKTGYRDEQFF.

The chain joins TRBV24-1 to TRBJ2-1; tentative D call: TRBD1 (5 bases). V dropped 12 bases and J dropped 7 bases, with 21 bases sitting between them. The germline V gene has CDR1 KGHDR and CDR2 SFDVKD. The CDR3 contains 14 residues. CDR3 nucleotides: TGTGCCCGAAAGCCCTTGGGGCAGTTGAATGAGCAGTTCTTC. Translated: CARKPLGQLNEQFF.

V gene TRBV7-3 combines with J gene TRBJ2-2; TRBD1 might be the D (5 bases). V was trimmed by 4 bases and J by 2 bases, leaving 8 bases between them. This CDR3 is built from 14 residues. The germline V gene encodes CDR1 SGHTA and CDR2 FQGTGA. The CDR3 here is CASSSTVNTGELFF. The DNA of the CDR3 is TGTGCCAGCAGCTCGACAGTTAACACCGGGGAGCTGTTTTTT.

The chain has TRBV29-1 and TRBJ2-5; D uncertain. Between the trimmed V and J ends, which lost 4 bases and 1 base, there was a span of 7 bases. The germline V gene encodes CDR1 SQVTM and CDR2 ANQGSEA. The CDR3 contains 12 residues. This CDR3 reads CSVALSQETQYF. The CDR3 DNA is TGCAGCGTTGCTCTCTCCCAAGAGACCCAGTACTTC.

In nucleotides, the CDR3 is TGTGCCAGCAGTGAACCAGGTTCTTGGGAAAAACTGTTTTTT. Translation gives CASSEPGSWEKLFF. The chain employs TRBV2 and TRBJ1-4, with D unresolved. The germline V and J ends were trimmed by 2 bases and 8 bases, with 12 bases remaining between them. Germline V gene data show CDR1 as SNHLY and CDR2 as FYNNEI. The CDR3 runs 14 residues.

The chain combines TRBV15 with TRBJ1-5, with D unclear. V lost 0 bases to trimming and J lost 4 bases, with 10 bases between them. There are 15 residues in the CDR3. Germline CDR1 and CDR2: LNHNV and YYDKDF (reference sequence). The CDR3 DNA follows: TGTGCCACCAGCAGAGATCTGGGTGGGAATCAGCCCCAGCATTTT. Translation: CATSRDLGGNQPQHF. The full variable domain, its missing parts supplied by reference TRBV15 and TRBJ1-5, is DAMVIQNPRYQVTQFGKPVTLSCSQTLNHNVMYWYQQKSSQAPKLLFHYYDKDFNNEADTPDNFQSRRPNTSFCFLDIRSPGLGDTAMYLCATSRDLGGNQPQHFGDGTRLSIL.